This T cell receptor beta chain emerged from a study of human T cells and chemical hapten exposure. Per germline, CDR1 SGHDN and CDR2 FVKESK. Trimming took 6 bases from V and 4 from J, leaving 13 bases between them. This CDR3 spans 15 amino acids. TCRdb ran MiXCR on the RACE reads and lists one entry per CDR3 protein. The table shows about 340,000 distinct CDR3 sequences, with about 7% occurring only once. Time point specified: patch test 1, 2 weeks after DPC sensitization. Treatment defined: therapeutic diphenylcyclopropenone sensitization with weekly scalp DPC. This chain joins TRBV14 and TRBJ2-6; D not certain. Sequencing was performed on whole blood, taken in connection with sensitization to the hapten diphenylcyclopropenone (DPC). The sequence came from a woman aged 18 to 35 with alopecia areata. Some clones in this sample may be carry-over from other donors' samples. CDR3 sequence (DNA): TGTGCCAGCAGAACCAGGCTGGAGGGGGCCAACGTCCTGACTTTC. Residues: CASRTRLEGANVLTF.